The next 8 T cell receptor beta chains were all read from a single sample in a study of glioma-infiltrating T cells. Amplification of TCR alpha and beta CDR3 regions from RNA used iRepertoire nested multiplex PCR. One entry per CDR3 protein results from TCRdb running MiXCR on the multiplex PCR reads. The repertoire has roughly 200,000 distinct CDR3 sequences, around 40% of them found once; the top ten carry 5.2%. Input material: glioma tissue, nonneoplastic brain tissue, or PBMCs (not recorded which). The source of these receptors is a human donor with low-grade glioma or glioblastoma, undergoing nonglioma brain surgery, or in good health (not recorded which).

The V gene is TRBV7-2, the J gene TRBJ2-1, with 7 bases fitting TRBD2. V dropped 6 bases and J dropped 6; count of bases not matched to a gene: 20. This CDR3 region has 18 residues. Germline CDR1 SGHTA, CDR2 FQGNSA. In DNA, the CDR3 is TGTGCCAGCAGACAAGAACTACCTAGCGGCATTTCAGGCAATGAGCAGTTCTTC. Translation: CASRQELPSGISGNEQFF.

This sequence joins TRBV12-3 or TRBV12-4 and TRBJ2-3; a possible D gene is TRBD1 (5 bases). V lost 1 base and J lost 3, with 11 bases in between. The CDR3 is 15 residues long. The CDR3 region is CASSLGSRATDTQYF. The CDR3 bases are TGTGCCAGCAGTTTAGGTTCCAGGGCGACAGATACGCAGTATTTT.

Notes on this clonotype: This clone may be a read error of a much larger clone one base away. This chain links TRBV7-2 with TRBJ2-3; 7 nucleotides match TRBD2. Per germline, CDR1 SGHTA and CDR2 FQGNSA. The CDR3 covers 14 residues. Germline trimming cut 4 bases from V and 11 bases from J; bases unmatched to any gene: 12. The CDR3 nucleotides read TGTGCCAGCAGCTCCATCGGGAGGAGGGGTAAGCAGTATTTT. Translation: CASSSIGRRGKQYF.

The J gene is TRBJ2-2, the V gene TRBV24-1; D not resolved. The V end lost 12 bases, the J end lost 0 bases, and 7 bases lay between the germline ends. Germline CDR1 reads KGHDR; CDR2 reads SFDVKD. The CDR3 length is 12 residues. The CDR3 region has the DNA TGTGCCTCCTCAACGAACACCGGGGAGCTGTTTTTT. It encodes CASSTNTGELFF.

The sample holds a few counts of this clonotype. The rearrangement uses TRBV3-1 and TRBJ1-5, with D perhaps TRBD1 (5 bases). Trimming pared 2 bases from V and 4 bases from J, leaving 12 bases between. The CDR3 totals 15 residues. In germline, CDR1 is LGHDT, CDR2 YNNKEL (reference sequence). CDR3 protein: CASSQSQGTNQPQHF. Here the CDR3 DNA reads TGTGCCAGCAGCCAATCCCAGGGTACTAATCAGCCCCAGCATTTT. The entire variable domain, with the rest obtained from reference TRBV3-1 and TRBJ1-5, is as follows: DTAVSQTPKYLVTQMGNDKSIKCEQNLGHDTMYWYKQDSKKFLKIMFSYNNKELIINETVPNRFSPKSPDKAHLNLHINSLELGDSAVYFCASSQSQGTNQPQHFGDGTRLSIL.

This clonotype was seen ten or more times. For the CDR3, the DNA is TGTGCCAGCAGTTACCCGGGGATGGAGGGCCAAGAGCAGTTCTTC. It codes for CASSYPGMEGQEQFF. The chain is built from TRBV6-2 or TRBV6-3 and TRBJ2-1; a possible D gene is TRBD2 (6 bases). Trimming cost V 2 bases and J 10 bases, with 18 bases left between them. Germline V lookup: CDR1 MNHEY, CDR2 SVGEGT. The length of the CDR3 is 15 residues.

This clonotype was detected only once. CDR3 DNA: TGTGCCAGCAGCCAACGCGGGGAGCACAACATGGCCTACGAGCAGTACTTC. Translation: CASSQRGEHNMAYEQYF. The V gene is TRBV14, the J gene TRBJ2-7, with a possible D match to TRBD2 (6 bases). The CDR3 totals 17 residues. CDR1 is SGHDN, CDR2 FVKESK, per germline. V lost 2 bases, J lost 2 bases, and 19 bases lay in between.

The chain uses TRBV29-1 and TRBJ2-1; 11 bases match TRBD2. CDR1 is SQVTM, CDR2 ANQGSEA, per germline. The CDR3 is 14 amino acids. The J segment lost 6 bases and the V segment lost 7 bases, leaving 8 bases of the junction unmatched. The CDR3 DNA reads as TGCAGCGCCGCCCGAGGGACTAGCGGCAATGAGCAGTTCTTC. Translating it yields CSAARGTSGNEQFF.